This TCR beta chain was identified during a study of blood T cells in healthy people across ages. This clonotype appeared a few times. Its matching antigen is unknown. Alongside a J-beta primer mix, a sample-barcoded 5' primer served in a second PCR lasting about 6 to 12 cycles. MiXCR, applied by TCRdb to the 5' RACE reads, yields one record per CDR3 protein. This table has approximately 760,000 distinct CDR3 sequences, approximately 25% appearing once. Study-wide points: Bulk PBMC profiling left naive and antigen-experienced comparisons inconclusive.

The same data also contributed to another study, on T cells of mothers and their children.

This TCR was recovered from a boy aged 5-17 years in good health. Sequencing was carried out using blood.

The CDR3 nucleotides read TGCGCCAGCAGCCAGGACAGGGAGGGGACCCAGTACTTC. Protein: CASSQDREGTQYF. V is TRBV4-1 and J is TRBJ2-5; a possible D gene is TRBD1 (8 bases). Between the trimmed V and J ends, which lost 3 bases and 7 bases, there was a span of 12 bases. This CDR3 is 13 amino acids long. Germline V gene data show CDR1 as MGHRA and CDR2 as YSYEKL.